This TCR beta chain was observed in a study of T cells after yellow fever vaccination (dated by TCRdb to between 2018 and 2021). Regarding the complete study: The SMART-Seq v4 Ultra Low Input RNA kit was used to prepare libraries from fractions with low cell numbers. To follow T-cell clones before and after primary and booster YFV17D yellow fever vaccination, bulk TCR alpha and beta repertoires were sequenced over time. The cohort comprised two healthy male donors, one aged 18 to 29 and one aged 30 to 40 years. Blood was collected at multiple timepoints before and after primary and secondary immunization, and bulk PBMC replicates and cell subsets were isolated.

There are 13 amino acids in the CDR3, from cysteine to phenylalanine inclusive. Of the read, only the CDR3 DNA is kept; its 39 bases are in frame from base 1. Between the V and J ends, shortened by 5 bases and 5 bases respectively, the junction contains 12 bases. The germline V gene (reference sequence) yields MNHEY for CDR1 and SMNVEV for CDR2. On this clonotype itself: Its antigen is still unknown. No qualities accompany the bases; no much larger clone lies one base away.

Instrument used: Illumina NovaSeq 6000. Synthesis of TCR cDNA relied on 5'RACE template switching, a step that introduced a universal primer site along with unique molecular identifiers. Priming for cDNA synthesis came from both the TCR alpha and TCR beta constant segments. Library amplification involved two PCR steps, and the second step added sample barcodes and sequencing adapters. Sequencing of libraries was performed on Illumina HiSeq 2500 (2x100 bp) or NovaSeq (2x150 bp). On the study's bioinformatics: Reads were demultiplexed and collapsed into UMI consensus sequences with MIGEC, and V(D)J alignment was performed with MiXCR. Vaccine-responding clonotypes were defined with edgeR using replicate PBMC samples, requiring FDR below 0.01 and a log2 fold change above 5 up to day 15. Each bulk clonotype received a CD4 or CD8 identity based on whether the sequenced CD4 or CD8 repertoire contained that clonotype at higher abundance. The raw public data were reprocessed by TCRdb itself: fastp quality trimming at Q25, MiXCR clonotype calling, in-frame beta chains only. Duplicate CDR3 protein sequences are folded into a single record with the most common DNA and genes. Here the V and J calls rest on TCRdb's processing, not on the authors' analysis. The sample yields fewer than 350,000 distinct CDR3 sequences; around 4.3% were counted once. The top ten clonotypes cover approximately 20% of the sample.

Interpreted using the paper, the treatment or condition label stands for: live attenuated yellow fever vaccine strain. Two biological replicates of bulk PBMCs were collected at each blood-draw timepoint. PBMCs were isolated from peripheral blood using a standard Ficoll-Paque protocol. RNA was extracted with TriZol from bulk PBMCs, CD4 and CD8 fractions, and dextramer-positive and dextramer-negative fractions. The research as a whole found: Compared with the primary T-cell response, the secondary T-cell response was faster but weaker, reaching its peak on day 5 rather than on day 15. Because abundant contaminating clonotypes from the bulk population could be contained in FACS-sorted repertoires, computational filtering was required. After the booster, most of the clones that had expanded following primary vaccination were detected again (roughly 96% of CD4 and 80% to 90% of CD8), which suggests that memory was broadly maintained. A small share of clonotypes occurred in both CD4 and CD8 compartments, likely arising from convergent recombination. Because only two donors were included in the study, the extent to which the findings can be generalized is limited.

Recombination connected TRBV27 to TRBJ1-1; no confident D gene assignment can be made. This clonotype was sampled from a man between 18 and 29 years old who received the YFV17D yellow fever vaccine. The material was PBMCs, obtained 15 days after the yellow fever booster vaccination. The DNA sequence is TGTGCCAGCAGTCCGTGGGTGGGTACTGAAGCTTTCTTT. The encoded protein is CASSPWVGTEAFF.